This TCR beta chain was observed in a study of cytomegalovirus exposure and HLA in healthy donors. Study conclusions and caveats: Later analysis indicated greater clonal expansion among HLA-associated TCR beta chains than among equally common other chains.

About this clone: Its antigen is undetermined.

The PCR contained 60 Vbeta and 13 Jbeta primers. TCRdb's copy holds only in-frame clones and misses some; the assay was immunoSEQ multiplex PCR. The repertoire holds some 180,000 clones, with about 9.4% as singletons. V lost 1 base to trimming and J lost 8 bases, with 6 bases between them. The CDR3 has 12 amino acids. Sequenced input: PBMCs. The chain employs TRBV5-3 and TRBJ1-4; D unclear. TRBV5-3 is an ORF for which the function is uncertain. This TCR was sampled from a woman in her 30s in good health and CMV-seropositive. CDR3 nucleotides: TGTGCCAGAAGCTTGAAACTAGAAAAACTGTTTTTT. It translates to CARSLKLEKLFF.